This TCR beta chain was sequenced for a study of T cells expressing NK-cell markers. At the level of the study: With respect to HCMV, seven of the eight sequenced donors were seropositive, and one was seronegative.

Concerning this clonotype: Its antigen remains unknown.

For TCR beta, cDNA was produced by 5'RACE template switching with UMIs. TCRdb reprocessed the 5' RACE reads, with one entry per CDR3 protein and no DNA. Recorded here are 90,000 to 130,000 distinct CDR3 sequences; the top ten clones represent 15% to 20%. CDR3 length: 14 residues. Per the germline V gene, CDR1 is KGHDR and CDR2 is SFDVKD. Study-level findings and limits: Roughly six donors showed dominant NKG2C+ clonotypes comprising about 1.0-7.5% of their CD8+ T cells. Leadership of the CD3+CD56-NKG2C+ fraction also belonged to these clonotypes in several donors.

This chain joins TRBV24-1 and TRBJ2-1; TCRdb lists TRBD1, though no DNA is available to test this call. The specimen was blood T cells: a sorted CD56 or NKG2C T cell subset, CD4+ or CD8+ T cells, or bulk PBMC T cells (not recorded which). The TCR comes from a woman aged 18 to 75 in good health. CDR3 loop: CATSDLPQGHEQFF.